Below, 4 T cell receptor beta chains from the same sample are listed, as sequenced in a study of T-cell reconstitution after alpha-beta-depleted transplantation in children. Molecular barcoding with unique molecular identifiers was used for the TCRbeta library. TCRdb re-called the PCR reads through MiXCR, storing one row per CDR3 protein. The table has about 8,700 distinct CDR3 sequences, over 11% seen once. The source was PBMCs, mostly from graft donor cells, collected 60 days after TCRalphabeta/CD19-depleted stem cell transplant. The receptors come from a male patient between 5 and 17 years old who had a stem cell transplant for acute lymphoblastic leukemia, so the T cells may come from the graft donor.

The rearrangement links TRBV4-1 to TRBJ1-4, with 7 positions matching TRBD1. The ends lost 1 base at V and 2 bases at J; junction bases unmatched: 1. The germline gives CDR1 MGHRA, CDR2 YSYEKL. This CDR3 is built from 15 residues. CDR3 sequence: CASSQAGGTNEKLFF. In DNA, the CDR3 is TGCGCCAGCAGCCAAGCAGGGGGGACTAATGAAAAACTGTTTTTT.

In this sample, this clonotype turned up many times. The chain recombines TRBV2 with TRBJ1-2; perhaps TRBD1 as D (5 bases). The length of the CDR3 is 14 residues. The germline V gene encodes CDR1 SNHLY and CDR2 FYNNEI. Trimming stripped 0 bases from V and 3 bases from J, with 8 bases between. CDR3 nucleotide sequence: TGTGCCAGCAGTGAAGCGATGGGGCACTATGGCTACACCTTC. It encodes CASSEAMGHYGYTF.

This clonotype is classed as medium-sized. In DNA, the CDR3 is TGTGCCAGCAGCTTAGAGGACATTAGATGGAACACTGAAGCTTTCTTT. Its translation: CASSLEDIRWNTEAFF. The V call is TRBV11-2, the J call TRBJ1-1; maybe TRBD1 (5 bases). The CDR3 length is 16 residues. Trimming took off 0 bases at V and 1 base at J, with 12 bases between the two ends. Looked up from germline, CDR1 is SGHAT and CDR2 is FQNNGV.

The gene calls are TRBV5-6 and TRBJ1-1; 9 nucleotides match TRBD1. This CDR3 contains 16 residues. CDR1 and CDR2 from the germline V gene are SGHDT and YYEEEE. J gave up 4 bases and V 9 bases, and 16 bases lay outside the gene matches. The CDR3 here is CAMSPGWATGGTEAFF. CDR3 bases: TGTGCCATGAGCCCCGGGTGGGCGACAGGGGGCACTGAAGCTTTCTTT. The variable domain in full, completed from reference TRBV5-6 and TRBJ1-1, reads DAGVTQSPTHLIKTRGQQVTLRCSPKSGHDTVSWYQQALGQGPQFIFQYYEEEERQRGNFPDRFSGHQFPNYSSELNVNALLLGDSALYLCAMSPGWATGGTEAFFGQGTRLTVV.